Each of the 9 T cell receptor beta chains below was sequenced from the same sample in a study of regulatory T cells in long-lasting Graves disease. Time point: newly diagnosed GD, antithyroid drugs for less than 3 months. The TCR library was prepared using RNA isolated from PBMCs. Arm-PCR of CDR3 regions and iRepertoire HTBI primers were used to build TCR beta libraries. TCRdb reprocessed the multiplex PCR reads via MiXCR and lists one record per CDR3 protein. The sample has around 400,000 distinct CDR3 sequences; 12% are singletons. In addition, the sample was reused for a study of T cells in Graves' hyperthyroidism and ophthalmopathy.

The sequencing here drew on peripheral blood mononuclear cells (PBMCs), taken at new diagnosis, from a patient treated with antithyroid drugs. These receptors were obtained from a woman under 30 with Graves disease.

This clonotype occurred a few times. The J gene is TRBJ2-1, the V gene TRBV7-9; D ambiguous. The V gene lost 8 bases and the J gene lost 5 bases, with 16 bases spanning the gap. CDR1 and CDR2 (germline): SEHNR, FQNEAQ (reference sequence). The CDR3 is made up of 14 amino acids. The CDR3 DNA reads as TGTGCCAGCCGATTGGTGGTCCGGAACAATGAGCAGTTCTTC. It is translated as CASRLVVRNNEQFF. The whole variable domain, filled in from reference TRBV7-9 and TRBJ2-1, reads DTGVSQNPRHKITKRGQNVTFRCDPISEHNRLYWYRQTLGQGPEFLTYFQNEAQLEKSRLLSDRFSAERPKGSFSTLEIQRTEQGDSAMYLCASRLVVRNNEQFFGPGTRLTVL.

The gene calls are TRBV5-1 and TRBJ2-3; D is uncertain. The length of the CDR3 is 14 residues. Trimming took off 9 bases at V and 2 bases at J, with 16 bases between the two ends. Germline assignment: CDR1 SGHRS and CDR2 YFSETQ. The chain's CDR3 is CATKVSLYTDTQYF. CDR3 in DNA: TGCGCCACCAAGGTCTCCCTCTACACAGATACGCAGTATTTT.

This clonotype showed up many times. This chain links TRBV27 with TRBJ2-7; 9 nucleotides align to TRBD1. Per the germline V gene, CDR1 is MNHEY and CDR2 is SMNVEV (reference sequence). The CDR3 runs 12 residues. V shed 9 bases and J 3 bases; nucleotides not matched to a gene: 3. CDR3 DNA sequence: TGTGCCAGTTGGGACAGGGTCTACGAGCAGTACTTC. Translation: CASWDRVYEQYF.

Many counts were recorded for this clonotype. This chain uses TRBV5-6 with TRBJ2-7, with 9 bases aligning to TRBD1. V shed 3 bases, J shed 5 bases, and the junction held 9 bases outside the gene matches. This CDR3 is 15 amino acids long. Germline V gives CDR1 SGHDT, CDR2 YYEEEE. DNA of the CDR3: TGTGCCAGCAGCTGGACTCCGGGACAGGGTAACGAGCAGTACTTC. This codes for CASSWTPGQGNEQYF. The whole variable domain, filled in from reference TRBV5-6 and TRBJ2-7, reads DAGVTQSPTHLIKTRGQQVTLRCSPKSGHDTVSWYQQALGQGPQFIFQYYEEEERQRGNFPDRFSGHQFPNYSSELNVNALLLGDSALYLCASSWTPGQGNEQYFGPGTRLTVT.

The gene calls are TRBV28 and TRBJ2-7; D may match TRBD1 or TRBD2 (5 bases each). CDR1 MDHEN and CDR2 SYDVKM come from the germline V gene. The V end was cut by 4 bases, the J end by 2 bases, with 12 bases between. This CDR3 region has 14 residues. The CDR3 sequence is CASSSPGTTYEQYF. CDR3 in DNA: TGTGCCAGCAGTTCACCCGGGACCACCTACGAGCAGTACTTC.

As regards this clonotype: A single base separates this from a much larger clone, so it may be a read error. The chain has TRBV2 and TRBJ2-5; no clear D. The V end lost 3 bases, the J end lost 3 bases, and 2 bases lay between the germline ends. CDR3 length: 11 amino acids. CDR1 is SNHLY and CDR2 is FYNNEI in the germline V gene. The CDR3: CASSEEETQYF. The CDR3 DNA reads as TGTGCCAGCAGTGAGGAAGAGACCCAGTACTTC.

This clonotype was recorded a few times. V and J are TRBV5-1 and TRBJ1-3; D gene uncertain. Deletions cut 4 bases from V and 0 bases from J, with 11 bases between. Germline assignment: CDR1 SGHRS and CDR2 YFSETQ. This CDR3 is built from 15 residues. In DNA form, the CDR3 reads TGCGCCAGCAGCGCGGAGCCTCACTCTGGAAACACCATATATTTT. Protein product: CASSAEPHSGNTIYF.

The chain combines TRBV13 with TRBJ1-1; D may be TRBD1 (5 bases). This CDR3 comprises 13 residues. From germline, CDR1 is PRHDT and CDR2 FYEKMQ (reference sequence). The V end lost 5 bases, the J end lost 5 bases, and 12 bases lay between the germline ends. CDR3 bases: TGTGCCAGCAGCCCGGCGGGGGGAACTGAAGCTTTCTTT. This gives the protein CASSPAGGTEAFF.

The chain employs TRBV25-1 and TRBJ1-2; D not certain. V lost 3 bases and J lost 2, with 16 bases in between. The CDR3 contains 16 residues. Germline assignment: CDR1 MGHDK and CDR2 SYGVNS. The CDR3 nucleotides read TGTGCCAGCAGTGACCCATCATTGGCCAAGAACTATGGCTACACCTTC. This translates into CASSDPSLAKNYGYTF.